This section outlines one TCR beta chain sequence together with its context. The antigen remains undetermined. The record originates from a study of monozygotic twins with inflammatory bowel disease. Germline-derived CDR1 and CDR2 are SGHTA and FQGNSA. CDR3 length: 17 residues. Each UMI harboured a 6-nucleotide sample barcode and was appended via template switching. Reprocessing the 5' RACE reads, TCRdb reports a single entry for every CDR3 protein and omits DNA. The sample features 150,000 to 200,000 distinct CDR3 sequences, with around 7.2% in its top ten. Findings and caveats of the study: People with IBD had fewer clonotypes in common with others than healthy twins did, especially with disease activity. For IBD, no single strong associated signal or clonotype was supported.

The clonotype comes from a human donor with ulcerative colitis or Crohn's disease, or a healthy co-twin of an affected twin (not recorded which). Sequencing was carried out using blood. The chain has TRBV7-2 and TRBJ2-3; TCRdb reports TRBD2, a call that lacks DNA to check it against. The CDR3: CASSHQGLAANHDTQYF.